This T cell receptor beta chain originates from a study of T cell repertoires in cytomegalovirus infection. Study as a whole: CMV epitopes, recently identified HLA-C-restricted and well-studied HLA-B-restricted, were used.

Study-level points and caveats: Dominating the ex vivo response were TCR beta clonotypes that were CMV-specific and HLA-C-restricted.

About this clonotype itself: Its antigen is undetermined.

TCRdb re-analysed the reads in MiXCR, keeping a single row per CDR3 protein. The sample yields hundreds of thousands of distinct CDR3 sequences, roughly a third seen once. Sequenced here: cultured PBMCs, sampled from culture after CMV antigen stimulation. The TCR sequence derives from a human donor in good health (CMV status not recorded). Some clones in this sample may be carry-over from other donors' samples.

The CDR3: CASSSGARVGYTF. CDR3 nucleotides: TGTGCCAGCAGCTCAGGGGCCCGGGTAGGCTACACCTTC. This sequence joins TRBV7-2 and TRBJ1-2; D might be TRBD1 (6 bases). With 4 bases removed from V and 8 bases from J, the gap between germline ends came to 14 bases. Germline lookup yields CDR1 SGHTA and CDR2 FQGNSA. The CDR3 contains 13 residues.